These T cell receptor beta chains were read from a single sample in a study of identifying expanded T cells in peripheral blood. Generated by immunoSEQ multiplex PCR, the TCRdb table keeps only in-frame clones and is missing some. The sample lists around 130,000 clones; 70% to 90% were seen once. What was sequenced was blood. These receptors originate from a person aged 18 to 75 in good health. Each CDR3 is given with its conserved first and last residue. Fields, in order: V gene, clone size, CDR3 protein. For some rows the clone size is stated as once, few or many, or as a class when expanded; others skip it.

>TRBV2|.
CASREQYQETQYF
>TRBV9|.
CASSAGSSGANVLTF
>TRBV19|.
CASRQGLLSNQPQHF
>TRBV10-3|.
CASQGGTANSPLHF
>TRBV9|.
CASSVGVLTGGPQHF
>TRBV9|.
CASSVGDRAPTEAFF
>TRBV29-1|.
CSVEARTEF
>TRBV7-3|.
CASSLDSGAKETQYF
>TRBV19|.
CASSPVYAGNYEQYF
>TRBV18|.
CASSPPSQARTGELFF
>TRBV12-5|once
CASGSTETQYF
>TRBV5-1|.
CASSLAFGGNTEAFF
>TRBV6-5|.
CASSNSGAQDTQYF
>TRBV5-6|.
CASSLLDTQYF
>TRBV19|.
CASSPGLPVYEQYF
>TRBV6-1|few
CASTKGGDEQYF
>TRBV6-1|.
CASSGTLGEQYF
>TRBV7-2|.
CASSLMSNTGELFF
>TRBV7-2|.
CASSPRTSGGKTQYF
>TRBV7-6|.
CASSPGQGNEKLFF
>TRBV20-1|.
CSAEDMGVAFF
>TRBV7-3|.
CASSLVGFDTQYF
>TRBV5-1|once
CASSYTGGNSGNTIYF
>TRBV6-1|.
CASSKTGHEQFF
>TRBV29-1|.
CSAEPPGRFF
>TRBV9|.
CASSVGGSGLNEQFF